This TCR beta chain originates from a study of T cells in localized non-small cell lung cancer. The assay was immunoSEQ multiplex PCR, and TCRdb's table has in-frame clones only and misses some. Of approximately 21,000 clones listed, about nine tenths were seen once; the top ten hold about 7%. The CDR3 is made up of 16 amino acids. The V end was cut by 0 bases, the J end by 4 bases, with 17 bases between. Germline V CDR1 and CDR2: SGHDT, YYEEEE. Study outcomes and limitations: Tumor trailed uninvolved adjacent lung in T cell clonality, which peaked there. Those with higher blood T cell density had longer overall survival. A median of roughly 57 clones ranked among the top 100 in tumor appeared in adjacent lung. Investigators sequenced only a single tumor region, leaving heterogeneity possible.

Regarding this clone: The antigen remains undetermined.

The source material was peripheral blood, sampled before any cancer treatment. The rearrangement links TRBV5-6 to TRBJ2-7; D assignment may be TRBD1 or TRBD2 (5 bases each). The TCR sequence derives from a woman aged 40-70 years with stage I lung adenocarcinoma. This CDR3 reads CASSLVTQGVAYEQYF. DNA of the CDR3: TGTGCCAGCAGCTTGGTCACTCAGGGAGTCGCTTACGAGCAGTACTTC.